This T cell receptor (beta chain) appears in the sequencing data of a study of blood T cells in healthy people across ages. The donors, all healthy, were Caucasians living in Russia, aged about 6 to 95. The study, taken as a whole, reports: A strong correlation between TCR beta diversity and naive T cell percentage was seen. Donors of long life had a larger count of naive CD4+ cells and greater diversity than aged donors. Per million T cells, TCR beta diversity dropped roughly linearly as age increased.

This CDR3 has 13 amino acids. With 6 bases clipped from V and 13 bases from J, the junction kept 11 bases outside the gene matches. Together with a sample-barcoded 5' primer, a J-beta primer mix was included in a second PCR lasting about 7 to 12 cycles. From the 5' RACE reads, TCRdb called clonotypes with MiXCR, one entry per CDR3 protein. The data show hundreds of thousands of distinct CDR3 sequences, with roughly 56% seen just once and around a quarter held by the top ten. The table lists this clonotype with many counts. Its antigen is not identified. The sequence was obtained from a man between 40 and 49 years old in good health. V gene TRBV12-3 or TRBV12-4 combines with J gene TRBJ2-1, with 8 positions matching TRBD1. The source material was blood. CDR3: CASSFRGQGVQFF. The CDR3 DNA reads as TGTGCCAGCAGCTTCCGCGGACAGGGAGTACAGTTCTTC.